The entry below gives a single T cell receptor (beta chain) sequence along with its context. The CDR3 runs to 13 residues. CDR1 is SGHTA and CDR2 is FQGTGA in the germline V gene. Trimming stripped 3 bases from V and 8 bases from J, with 11 bases between. These data are taken from a study of blood T cell repertoires in COVID-19. TCRdb keeps only in-frame clones here, not all; method: immunoSEQ multiplex PCR. The repertoire holds 45,000 to 65,000 clones, about nine tenths seen once, with around 9.4% in the top ten. The receptor comes from a human donor in a cohort sampled during active COVID-19. The specimen was peripheral blood. The rearrangement links TRBV7-3 to TRBJ2-1, with TRBD2 as a possible D gene (7 bases). CDR3 bases: TGTGCCAGCAGCTTGGGGGGGCCGGATGAGCAGTTCTTC. It translates to CASSLGGPDEQFF.